The next 3 T cell receptor beta chains were all read from a single sample in a study of beta chain features in type 1 diabetes. Expressed TCRB transcripts were sequenced because the isolated RNA had all been reverse transcribed beforehand. TCRdb's table, derived via immunoSEQ multiplex PCR, lists solely in-frame clones and lacks some. The sample has a few hundred thousand clones; around a quarter are singletons. The sample was central memory CD4+ T cells from blood. The source of these receptors is a man aged 25-40 years in good health.

This clone has just a few counts. This chain links TRBV30 with TRBJ2-7; tentative D call: TRBD1 (6 bases). The ends were cut back, 2 bases at V and 7 bases at J, with 18 bases in the middle. The length of the CDR3 is 14 residues. Germline V gene lookup returns CDR1 GTSNPN and CDR2 SVGIG (reference sequence). This CDR3 reads CAWSLEVGAREQYF. In DNA form, the CDR3 reads TGTGCCTGGAGTCTTGAGGTGGGGGCTCGGGAGCAGTACTTC.

The V gene is TRBV19, the J gene TRBJ1-6; D remains ambiguous. Germline CDR1 reads LNHDA; CDR2 reads SQIVND (reference sequence). The germline V and J ends were trimmed by 3 bases and 9 bases, with 12 bases remaining between them. The CDR3 spans 14 residues. CDR3 coding DNA: TGTGCCAGTAGTATTAGGGTAGGAGTTTCACCCCTCCACTTT. Translated, it gives CASSIRVGVSPLHF.

This chain uses TRBV15 with TRBJ2-3; the D call may be TRBD1 or TRBD2 (5 bases each). This CDR3 has 16 amino acids. Trimming pared 0 bases from V and 2 bases from J, leaving 12 bases between. In germline, CDR1 is LNHNV, CDR2 YYDKDF (reference sequence). The CDR3 sequence is CATSREGTTITDTQYF. CDR3 nucleotides: TGTGCCACCAGCAGAGAAGGGACCACCATCACAGATACGCAGTATTTT.